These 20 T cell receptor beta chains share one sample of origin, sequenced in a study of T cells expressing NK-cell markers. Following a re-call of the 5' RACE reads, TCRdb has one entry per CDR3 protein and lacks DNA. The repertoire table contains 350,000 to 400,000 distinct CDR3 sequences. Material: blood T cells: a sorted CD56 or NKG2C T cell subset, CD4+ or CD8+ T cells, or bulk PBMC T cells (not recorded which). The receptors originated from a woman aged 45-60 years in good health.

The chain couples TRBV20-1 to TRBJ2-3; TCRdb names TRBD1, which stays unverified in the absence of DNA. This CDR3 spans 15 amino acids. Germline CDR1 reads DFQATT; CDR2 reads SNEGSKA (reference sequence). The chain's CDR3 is CSAREGGVSTDTQYF.

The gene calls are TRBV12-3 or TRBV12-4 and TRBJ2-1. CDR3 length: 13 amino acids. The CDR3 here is CASSDDSYNEQFF.

The CDR3 protein is CASSLAPKTGVDTQYF. The chain joins TRBV5-1 to TRBJ2-3; TCRdb reports TRBD1, a call that lacks DNA to check it against. The CDR3 has 16 amino acids. Per the germline V gene, CDR1 is SGHRS and CDR2 is YFSETQ.

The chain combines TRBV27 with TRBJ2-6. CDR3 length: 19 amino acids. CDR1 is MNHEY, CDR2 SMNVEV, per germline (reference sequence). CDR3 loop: CASSLRLRRGISGANVLTF.

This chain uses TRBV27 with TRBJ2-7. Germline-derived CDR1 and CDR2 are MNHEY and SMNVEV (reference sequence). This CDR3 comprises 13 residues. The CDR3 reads CASSEQGPYEQYF.

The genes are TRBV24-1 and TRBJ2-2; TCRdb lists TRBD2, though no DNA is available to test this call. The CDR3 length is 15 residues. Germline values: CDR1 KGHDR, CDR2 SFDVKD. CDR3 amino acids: CATSPSGANTGELFF.

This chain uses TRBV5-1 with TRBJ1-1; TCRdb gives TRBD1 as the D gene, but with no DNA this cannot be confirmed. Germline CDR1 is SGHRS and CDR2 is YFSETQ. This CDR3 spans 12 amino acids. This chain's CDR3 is CASSPGAREAFF.

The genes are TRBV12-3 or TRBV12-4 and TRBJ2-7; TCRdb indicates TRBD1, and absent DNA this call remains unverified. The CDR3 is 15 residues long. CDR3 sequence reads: CASSPPTGGYYEQYF.

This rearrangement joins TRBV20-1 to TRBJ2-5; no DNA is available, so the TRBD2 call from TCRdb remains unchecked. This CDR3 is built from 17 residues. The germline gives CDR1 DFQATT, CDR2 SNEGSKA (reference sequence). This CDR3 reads CSARELLGLAGVETQYF.

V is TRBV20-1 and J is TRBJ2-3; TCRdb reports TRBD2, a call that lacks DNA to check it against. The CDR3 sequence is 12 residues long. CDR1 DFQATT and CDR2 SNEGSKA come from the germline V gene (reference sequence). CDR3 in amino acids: CSAGGEEDTQYF.

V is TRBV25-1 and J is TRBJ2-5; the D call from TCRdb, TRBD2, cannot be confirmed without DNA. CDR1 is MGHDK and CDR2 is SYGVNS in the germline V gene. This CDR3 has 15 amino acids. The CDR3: CASSEYRALQETQYF.

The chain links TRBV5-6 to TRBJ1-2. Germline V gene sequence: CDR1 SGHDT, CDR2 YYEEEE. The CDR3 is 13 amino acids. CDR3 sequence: CASITGANYGYTF.

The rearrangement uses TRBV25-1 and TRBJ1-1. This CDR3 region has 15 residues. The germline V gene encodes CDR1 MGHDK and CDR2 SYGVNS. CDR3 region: CASSENGLGGTEAFF.

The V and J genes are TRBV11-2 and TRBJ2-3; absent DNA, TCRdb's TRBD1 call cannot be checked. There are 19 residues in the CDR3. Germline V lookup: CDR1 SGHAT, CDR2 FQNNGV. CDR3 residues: CASSSLMTGWSSNTDTQYF.

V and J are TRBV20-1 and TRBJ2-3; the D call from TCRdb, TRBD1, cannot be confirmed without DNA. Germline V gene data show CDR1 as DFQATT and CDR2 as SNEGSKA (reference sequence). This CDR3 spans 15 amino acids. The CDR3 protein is CSARDRTGNTDTQYF.

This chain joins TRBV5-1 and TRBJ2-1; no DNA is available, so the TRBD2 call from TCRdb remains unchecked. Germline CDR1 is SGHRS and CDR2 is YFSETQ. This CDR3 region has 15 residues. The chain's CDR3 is CASRDNSGRVYEQFF.

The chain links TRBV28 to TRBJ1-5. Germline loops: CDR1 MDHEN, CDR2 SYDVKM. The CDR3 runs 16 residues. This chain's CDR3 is CASSFSSQGTNQPQHF.

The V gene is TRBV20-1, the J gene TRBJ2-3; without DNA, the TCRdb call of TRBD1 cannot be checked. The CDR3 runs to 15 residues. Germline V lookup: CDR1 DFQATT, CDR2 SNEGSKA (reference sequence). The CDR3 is CSARDRRMPGYTQYF.

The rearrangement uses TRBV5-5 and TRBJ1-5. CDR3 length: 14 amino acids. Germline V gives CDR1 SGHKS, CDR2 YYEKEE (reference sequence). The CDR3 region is CASSFRYSNQPQHF.

CDR3 loop: CASGFPAVSYNEQFF. The rearrangement links TRBV12-5 to TRBJ2-1; TCRdb returns TRBD1, unconfirmable since there is no DNA. The germline CDR1 and CDR2 sequences are LGHNT and FRNRAP. The CDR3 has 15 residues.